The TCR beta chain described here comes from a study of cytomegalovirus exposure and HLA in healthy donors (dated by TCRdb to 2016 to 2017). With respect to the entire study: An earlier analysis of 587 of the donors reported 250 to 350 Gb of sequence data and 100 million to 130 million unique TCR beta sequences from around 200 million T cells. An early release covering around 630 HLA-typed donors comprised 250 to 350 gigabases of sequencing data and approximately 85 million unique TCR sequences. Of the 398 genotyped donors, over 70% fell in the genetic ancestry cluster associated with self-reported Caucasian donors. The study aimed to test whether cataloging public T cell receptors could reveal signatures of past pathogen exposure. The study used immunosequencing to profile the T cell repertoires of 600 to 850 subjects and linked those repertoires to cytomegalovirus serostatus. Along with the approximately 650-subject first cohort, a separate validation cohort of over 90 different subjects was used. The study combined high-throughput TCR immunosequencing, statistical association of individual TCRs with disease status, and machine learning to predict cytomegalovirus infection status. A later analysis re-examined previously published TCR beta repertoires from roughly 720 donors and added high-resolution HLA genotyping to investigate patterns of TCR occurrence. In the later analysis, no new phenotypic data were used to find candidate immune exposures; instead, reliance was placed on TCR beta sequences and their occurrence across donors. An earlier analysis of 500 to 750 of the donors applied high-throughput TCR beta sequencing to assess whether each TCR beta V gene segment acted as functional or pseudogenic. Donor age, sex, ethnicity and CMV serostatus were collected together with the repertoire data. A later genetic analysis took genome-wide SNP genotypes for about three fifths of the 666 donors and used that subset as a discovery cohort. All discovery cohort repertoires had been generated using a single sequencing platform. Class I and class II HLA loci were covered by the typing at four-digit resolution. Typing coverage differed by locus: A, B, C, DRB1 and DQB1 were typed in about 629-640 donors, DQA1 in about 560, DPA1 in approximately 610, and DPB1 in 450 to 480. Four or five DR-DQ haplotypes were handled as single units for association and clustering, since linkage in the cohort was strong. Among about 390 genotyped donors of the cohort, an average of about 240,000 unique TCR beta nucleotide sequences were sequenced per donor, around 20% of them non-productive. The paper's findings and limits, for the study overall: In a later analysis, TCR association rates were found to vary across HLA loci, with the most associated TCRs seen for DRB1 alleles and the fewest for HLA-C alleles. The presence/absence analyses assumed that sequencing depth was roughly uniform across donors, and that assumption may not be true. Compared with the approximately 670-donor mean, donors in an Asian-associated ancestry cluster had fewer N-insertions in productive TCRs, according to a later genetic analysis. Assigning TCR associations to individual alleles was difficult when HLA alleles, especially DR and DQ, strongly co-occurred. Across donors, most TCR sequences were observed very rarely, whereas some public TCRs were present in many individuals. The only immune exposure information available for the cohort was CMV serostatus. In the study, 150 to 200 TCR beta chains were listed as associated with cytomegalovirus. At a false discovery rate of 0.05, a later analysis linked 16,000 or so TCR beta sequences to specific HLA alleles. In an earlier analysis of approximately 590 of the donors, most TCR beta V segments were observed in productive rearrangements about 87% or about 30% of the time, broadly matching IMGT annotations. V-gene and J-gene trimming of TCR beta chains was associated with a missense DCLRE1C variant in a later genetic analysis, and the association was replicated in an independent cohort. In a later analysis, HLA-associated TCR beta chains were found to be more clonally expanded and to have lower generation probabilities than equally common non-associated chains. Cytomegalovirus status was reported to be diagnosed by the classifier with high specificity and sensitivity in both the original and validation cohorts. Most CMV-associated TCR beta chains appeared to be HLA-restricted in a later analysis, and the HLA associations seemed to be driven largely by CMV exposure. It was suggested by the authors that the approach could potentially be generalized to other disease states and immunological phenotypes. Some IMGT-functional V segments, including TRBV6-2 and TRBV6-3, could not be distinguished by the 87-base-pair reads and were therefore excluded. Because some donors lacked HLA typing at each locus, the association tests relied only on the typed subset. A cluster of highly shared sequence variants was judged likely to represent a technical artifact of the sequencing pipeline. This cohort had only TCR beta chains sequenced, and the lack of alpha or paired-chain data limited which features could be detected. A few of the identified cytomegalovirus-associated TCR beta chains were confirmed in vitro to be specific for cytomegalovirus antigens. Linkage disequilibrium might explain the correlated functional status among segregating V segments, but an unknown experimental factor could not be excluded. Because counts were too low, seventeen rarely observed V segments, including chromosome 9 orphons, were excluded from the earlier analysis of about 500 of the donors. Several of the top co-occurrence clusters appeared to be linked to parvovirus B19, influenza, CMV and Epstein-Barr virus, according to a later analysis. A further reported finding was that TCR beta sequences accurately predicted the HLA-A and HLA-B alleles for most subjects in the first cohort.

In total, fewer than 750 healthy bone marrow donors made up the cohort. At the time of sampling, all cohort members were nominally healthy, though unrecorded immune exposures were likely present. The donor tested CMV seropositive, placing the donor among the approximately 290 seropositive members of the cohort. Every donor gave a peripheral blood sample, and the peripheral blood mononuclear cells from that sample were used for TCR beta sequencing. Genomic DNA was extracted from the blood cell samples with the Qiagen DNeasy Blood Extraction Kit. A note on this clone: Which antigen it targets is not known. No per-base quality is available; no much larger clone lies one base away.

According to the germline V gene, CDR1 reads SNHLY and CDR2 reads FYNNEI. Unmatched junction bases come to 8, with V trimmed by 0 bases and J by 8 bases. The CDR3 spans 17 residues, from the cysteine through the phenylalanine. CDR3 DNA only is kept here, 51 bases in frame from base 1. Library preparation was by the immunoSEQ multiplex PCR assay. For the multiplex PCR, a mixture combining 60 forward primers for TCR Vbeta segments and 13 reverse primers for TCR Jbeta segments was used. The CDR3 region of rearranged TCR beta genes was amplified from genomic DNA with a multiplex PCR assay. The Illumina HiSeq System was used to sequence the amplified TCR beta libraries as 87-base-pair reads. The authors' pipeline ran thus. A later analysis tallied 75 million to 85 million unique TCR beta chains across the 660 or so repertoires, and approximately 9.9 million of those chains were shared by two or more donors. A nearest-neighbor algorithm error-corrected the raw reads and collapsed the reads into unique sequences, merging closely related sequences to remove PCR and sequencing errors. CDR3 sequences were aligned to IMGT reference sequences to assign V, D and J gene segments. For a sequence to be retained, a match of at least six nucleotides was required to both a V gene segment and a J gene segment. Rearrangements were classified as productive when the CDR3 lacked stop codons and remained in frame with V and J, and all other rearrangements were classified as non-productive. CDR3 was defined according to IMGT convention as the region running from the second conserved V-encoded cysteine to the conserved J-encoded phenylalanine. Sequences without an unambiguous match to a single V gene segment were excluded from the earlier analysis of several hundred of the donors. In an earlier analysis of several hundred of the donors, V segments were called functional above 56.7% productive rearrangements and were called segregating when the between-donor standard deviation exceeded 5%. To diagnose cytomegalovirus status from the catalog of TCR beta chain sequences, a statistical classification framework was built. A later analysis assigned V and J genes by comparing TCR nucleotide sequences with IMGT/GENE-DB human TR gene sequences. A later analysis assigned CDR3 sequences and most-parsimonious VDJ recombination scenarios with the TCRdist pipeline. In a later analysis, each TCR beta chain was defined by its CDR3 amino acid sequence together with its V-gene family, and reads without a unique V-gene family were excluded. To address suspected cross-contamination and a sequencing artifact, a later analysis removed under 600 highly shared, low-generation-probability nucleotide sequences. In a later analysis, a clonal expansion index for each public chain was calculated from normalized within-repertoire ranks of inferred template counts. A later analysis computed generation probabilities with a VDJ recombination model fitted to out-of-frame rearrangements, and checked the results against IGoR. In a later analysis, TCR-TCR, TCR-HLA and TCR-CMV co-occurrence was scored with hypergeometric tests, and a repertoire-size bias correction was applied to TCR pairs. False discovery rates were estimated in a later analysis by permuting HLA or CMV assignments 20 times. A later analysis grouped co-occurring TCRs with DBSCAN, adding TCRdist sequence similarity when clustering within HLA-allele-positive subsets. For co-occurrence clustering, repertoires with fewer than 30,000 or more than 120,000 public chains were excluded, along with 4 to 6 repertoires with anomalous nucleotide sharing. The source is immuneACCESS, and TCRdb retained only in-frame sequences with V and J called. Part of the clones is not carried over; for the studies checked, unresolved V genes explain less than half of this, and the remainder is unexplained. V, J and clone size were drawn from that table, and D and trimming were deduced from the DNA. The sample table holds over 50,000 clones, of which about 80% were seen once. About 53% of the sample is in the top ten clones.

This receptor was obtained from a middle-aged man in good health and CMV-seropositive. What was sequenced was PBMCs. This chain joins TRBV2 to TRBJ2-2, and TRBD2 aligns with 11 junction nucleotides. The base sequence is TGTGCCAGCAGTGAAGCGACACTAGCGGGAGTCGGTGGGGAGCTGTTTTTT. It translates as CASSEATLAGVGGELFF.